These T cell receptor beta chains were read from a single sample in a study of T cell clonotyping in hematopoietic cell transplantation. Libraries were prepared by immunoSEQ multiplex PCR; TCRdb keeps only in-frame clonotypes and omits some of them. The table includes approximately 7,400 clones, more than 75% detected once. Specimen: peripheral blood mononuclear cells, collected before stem cell transplant. These receptors were collected from a man between 60 and 75 years old with acute myeloid leukemia. Some clones in this sample may be carry-over from other donors' samples. Both conserved end residues are part of each CDR3. The D gene is left open where the match is weak. Size is stated for part of the rows, as once, few or many counts, or as a class when the clone is expanded.

>TRBJ2-1|TRBV19|16|NA|TRBD2
TGTGCCACCCTAAATTCCGTAACGGGAGGGAGCAATGAGCAGTTCTTC
CATLNSVTGGSNEQFF
>TRBJ1-5|TRBV2|13|NA|NA
TGTGCCAGCAACCCTGGGGGGGTATGGCCCCAGCATTTT
CASNPGGVWPQHF
>TRBJ1-1|TRBV6-4|13|NA|TRBD1
TGTGCCAGCAGCGGACAGGGGAACTCTGAAGCTTTCTTT
CASSGQGNSEAFF
>TRBJ2-2|TRBV13|17|NA|NA
TGTGCCAGCAGCTCCCTATATACAGGGCTGAACACCGGGGAGCTGTTTTTT
CASSSLYTGLNTGELFF
>TRBJ1-1|TRBV28|16|NA|NA
TGTGCCAGCAGTTCAATGGTTGGGTGGGGGAACACTGAAGCTTTCTTT
CASSSMVGWGNTEAFF
>TRBJ1-1|TRBV20-1|11|NA|NA
TGCAGTGCGAACAGTGACACTGAAGCTTTCTTT
CSANSDTEAFF
>TRBJ1-2|TRBV2|14|NA|TRBD1
TGTGCCAGCAGTGTAGGGGGCGATTACTATGGCTACACCTTC
CASSVGGDYYGYTF
>TRBJ2-7|TRBV4-1|18|NA|TRBD1
TGCGCCAGCAGCCAAGATCCTCATAGGACAGGGTCTCCCTACGAGCAGTACTTC
CASSQDPHRTGSPYEQYF
>TRBJ2-5|TRBV29-1|13|NA|TRBD2
TGCAGCGTTCAGGCTAGCGGGAGTGAGACCCAGTACTTC
CSVQASGSETQYF
>TRBJ1-6|TRBV2|15|NA|NA
TGTGCCAGCAGCTTTGGACACCTCTATAATTCACCCCTCCACTTT
CASSFGHLYNSPLHF
>TRBJ2-3|TRBV5-1|16|once|TRBD2
TGCGCCAGCAGCCCAGGACTAGCGGGAGGGTCAGATACGCAGTATTTT
CASSPGLAGGSDTQYF
>TRBJ1-5|TRBV29-1|14|NA|NA
TGCAGCGTTGCCGGAGGGGGAAGCAATCAGCCCCAGCATTTT
CSVAGGGSNQPQHF
>TRBJ1-1|TRBV5-6|11|few|NA
TGTGCCAGCATCCGGGGCACTGAAGCTTTCTTT
CASIRGTEAFF
>TRBJ2-4|TRBV6-6|14|NA|NA
TGTGCCAGCAGTTCCCGACTGGCCAAAAACATTCAGTACTTC
CASSSRLAKNIQYF
>TRBJ2-1|TRBV11-2|12|NA|NA
TGTGCCAGCAGCTTAAGTCTCAATGAGCAGTTCTTC
CASSLSLNEQFF
>TRBJ1-3|TRBV2|14|NA|NA
TGTGCCAGCCAAAGGAGCTATTCGGCGGACACCATATATTTT
CASQRSYSADTIYF
>TRBJ1-1|TRBV6-6|15|NA|TRBD1
TGTGCCAGCAGTTACACAGGGGGCATGAACACTGAAGCTTTCTTT
CASSYTGGMNTEAFF
>TRBJ2-1|TRBV4-1|16|NA|NA
TGCGCCAGCAGCCAAGTAGCGGGACAGGGTTCAGGTGAGCAGTTCTTC
CASSQVAGQGSGEQFF
>TRBJ2-7|TRBV25-1|11|NA|NA
TGTGCCAGCAGTGACTTCTACGAGCAGTACTTC
CASSDFYEQYF
>TRBJ2-1|TRBV28|15|NA|NA
TGTGCCAGCAGCCCAGGGTTCAACTCCTACAATGAGCAGTTCTTC
CASSPGFNSYNEQFF
>TRBJ1-4|TRBV5-4|14|NA|NA
TGTGCCAGCAGCCGGGGGGGTTTAGGTGAAAAACTGTTTTTT
CASSRGGLGEKLFF
>TRBJ2-1|TRBV2|15|NA|TRBD2
TGTGCCAGCAGCCCCGCGGGGGGGGCCTACAATGAGCAGTTCTTC
CASSPAGGAYNEQFF
>TRBJ2-7|TRBV28|14|NA|NA
TGTGCCAGCACCCTGGGGGGTCTTTCCTACGAGCAGTACTTC
CASTLGGLSYEQYF
>TRBJ2-5|TRBV10-2|16|NA|NA
TGCGCCAGCAGTGAGATCGGCGGACAGCTCCAAGAGACCCAGTACTTC
CASSEIGGQLQETQYF
>TRBJ1-4|TRBV7-6|19|once|NA
TGTGCCAGCAGCTTAAGTGTTTTTTTGGGGGTCCAATCTAATGAAAAACTGTTTTTT
CASSLSVFLGVQSNEKLFF
>TRBJ1-1|TRBV29-1|11|NA|NA
TGCAGCGTTGCTTTGGACACTGAAGCTTTCTTT
CSVALDTEAFF
>TRBJ2-2|TRBV5-1|15|large|TRBD1
TGCGCCAGCGCCACCGGGACAGACAACACCGGGGAGCTGTTTTTT
CASATGTDNTGELFF
>TRBJ2-2|TRBV7-8|16|NA|NA
TGTGCCAGCAGCTTAGCGAGGCCAGAAAACACCGGGGAGCTGTTTTTT
CASSLARPENTGELFF
>TRBJ2-5|TRBV5-1|11|NA|NA
TGCGCCAGCAGCTTAAAAGAGACCCAGTACTTC
CASSLKETQYF
>TRBJ1-2|TRBV6-5|16|NA|TRBD1
TGTGCCAGCAGTTCCTCGGCGGCCGGGACAGTCTATGGCTACACCTTC
CASSSSAAGTVYGYTF
>TRBJ2-2|TRBV5-1|18|NA|NA
TGCGCCAGCAGCTTGTGGGGCCCGGGACAACCGAACACCGGGGAGCTGTTTTTT
CASSLWGPGQPNTGELFF
>TRBJ2-1|TRBV20-1|11|NA|NA
TGCAGTGCTAGTCCCGCCGCTGAGCAGTTCTTC
CSASPAAEQFF
>TRBJ1-2|TRBV20-1|11|NA|NA
TGCAGTGCGACCAGCCCTTTTGGCTACACCTTC
CSATSPFGYTF
>TRBJ1-5|TRBV30|11|NA|NA
TGTGCCTGGAGTCAACGGGGGCCCCAGCATTTT
CAWSQRGPQHF
>TRBJ1-2|TRBV28|14|NA|NA
TGTGCCAGCAGTTCCATGCCCGGGACTTATGGCTACACCTTC
CASSSMPGTYGYTF
>TRBJ2-3|TRBV25-1|16|NA|TRBD2
TGTGCCAGCAGTGAATCTGGGGGGGGGTGGACAGATACGCAGTATTTT
CASSESGGGWTDTQYF
>TRBJ1-6|TRBV6-5|14|NA|NA
TGTGCCAGCAGTTACTGGGGAACCCCATCACCCCTCCACTTT
CASSYWGTPSPLHF
>TRBJ2-1|TRBV2|15|NA|NA
TGTGCCAGCAGTGGGGAAGGATGGTCCTACAATGAGCAGTTCTTC
CASSGEGWSYNEQFF
>TRBJ2-1|TRBV6-5|15|NA|NA
TGTGCCAGCAGTCTTGACTATGAGCCCTACAATGAGCAGTTCTTC
CASSLDYEPYNEQFF
>TRBJ2-5|TRBV30|14|once|TRBD2
TGTGCCTCAACACTAGCGGGGGTCCAAGAGACCCAGTACTTC
CASTLAGVQETQYF
>TRBJ2-7|TRBV2|13|NA|NA
TGTGCCACTAATCCTGTTTTTGCCTACGAGCAGTACTTC
CATNPVFAYEQYF
>TRBJ1-5|TRBV25-1|15|NA|NA
TGTGCCAGCATGGGGGCAGGCGCTAGCAATCAGCCCCAGCATTTT
CASMGAGASNQPQHF
>TRBJ2-7|TRBV6-6|14|once|TRBD1
TGTGCCAGCCATGTCGGGACAGGGGTTTACGAGCAGTACTTC
CASHVGTGVYEQYF
>TRBJ1-3|TRBV11-3|16|NA|TRBD1
TGTGCCAGCAGCGCCCGGACAGGAAAACCCGGAAACACCATATATTTT
CASSARTGKPGNTIYF
>TRBJ2-1|TRBV21-1|18|NA|NA
TGTGCCAGGGGGGCGGGCCAACCGAGTCTTGGCTCCTACAATGAGCAGTTCTTC
CARGAGQPSLGSYNEQFF